Listed here are 13 T cell receptor beta chains from one sample, sequenced in a study of technical replicates of blood from a few donors. TCRdb's table, derived via immunoSEQ multiplex PCR, lists solely in-frame clones and lacks some. This sample has about 99,000 clones, with roughly 96% found just once. Sequencing was done on a sample of T cells isolated from PBMCs. The receptors originated from a human donor in good health.

The sample holds a few counts of this clone. The chain couples TRBV6-1 to TRBJ1-1; no reliable D call. V lost 5 bases, J lost 1 base, and 8 bases lay in between. This CDR3 comprises 13 residues. The germline V gene has CDR1 MNHNS and CDR2 SASEGT. The CDR3 loop reads CASSPGWNTEAFF. The CDR3 DNA reads TGTGCCAGCAGTCCAGGATGGAACACTGAAGCTTTCTTT.

This clone appeared once. One end of the junction does not line up with germline, which may come from a read error. The chain has TRBV7-9 and TRBJ1-1, with D possibly TRBD1 on 6 matching bases. Germline CDR1 is SEHNR and CDR2 is FQNEAQ (reference sequence). The CDR3 sequence is 13 residues long. CDR3 residues: CASSSRGGDPDRF. The DNA for the CDR3 is TGTGCCAGCAGTTCTAGGGGGGGGGACCCGGACCGTTTT. The variable domain in full, with the rest retrieved from reference TRBV7-9 and TRBJ1-1, is DTGVSQNPRHKITKRGQNVTFRCDPISEHNRLYWYRQTLGQGPEFLTYFQNEAQLEKSRLLSDRFSAERPKGSFSTLEIQRTEQGDSAMYLCASSSRGGDPDRFGQGTRLTVV.

The V call is TRBV4-1, the J call TRBJ1-2; 8 positions agree with TRBD1. This CDR3 contains 16 residues. Germline V CDR1 and CDR2: MGHRA, YSYEKL. Unmatched junction bases numbered 10, after V lost 4 bases and J lost 3 bases. The CDR3 loop reads CASSRPGQGLDYGYTF. In nucleotides, the CDR3 is TGCGCCAGCAGCCGCCCCGGACAGGGTTTGGACTATGGCTACACCTTC.

The rearrangement joins TRBV11-2 to TRBJ2-3; D is unclear. This CDR3 is 14 amino acids long. The germline V gene has CDR1 SGHAT and CDR2 FQNNGV. V lost 3 bases and J lost 4, with 11 bases in between. CDR3 coding DNA: TGTGCCAGCAGCTTGCATCCGGTCTCAGATACGCAGTATTTT. Its translation is CASSLHPVSDTQYF.

The genes are TRBV6-5 and TRBJ2-7, with D perhaps TRBD1 (6 bases). From germline, CDR1 is MNHEY and CDR2 SVGAGI. The CDR3 is made up of 15 amino acids. Trimming cost V 6 bases and J 3 bases, with 18 bases left between them. The CDR3 loop is CASSPIGTTDYEQYF. The CDR3 DNA is TGTGCCAGCAGCCCTATTGGGACAACAGACTACGAGCAGTACTTC.

The chain has TRBV6-6 and TRBJ1-6; D unresolved. V was cut by 10 bases and J by 6 bases, with 13 bases left in between. This CDR3 has 13 amino acids. Germline V CDR1 and CDR2: MNHNY, SVGAGI (reference sequence). CDR3 region: CATWGGLNSPLHF. The CDR3 DNA reads TGTGCCACATGGGGAGGGCTTAATTCACCCCTCCACTTT.

J is TRBJ2-4 and V is TRBV19; TRBD1 is a possible D gene (6 bases). This CDR3 is built from 12 residues. V was trimmed by 6 bases and J by 9 bases, leaving 12 bases between them. The germline gives CDR1 LNHDA, CDR2 SQIVND (reference sequence). The CDR3 bases are TGTGCCAGTAGGGGACAATCTCGCATTCAGTACTTC. Its protein is CASRGQSRIQYF.

The genes are TRBV25-1 and TRBJ2-2, with 8 bases identical to TRBD1. The CDR3 is 15 amino acids. CDR1 and CDR2 (germline): MGHDK, SYGVNS. V lost 4 bases, J lost 4 bases, and 5 bases stayed unmatched. The CDR3 DNA is TGTGCCAGCAGTGGGAGGACAGGGCTCACCGGGGAGCTGTTTTTT. This encodes CASSGRTGLTGELFF. Drawing the rest from reference TRBV25-1 and TRBJ2-2, the complete variable domain is EADIYQTPRYLVIGTGKKITLECSQTMGHDKMYWYQQDPGMELHLIHYSYGVNSTEKGDLSSESTVSRIRTEHFPLTLESARPSHTSQYLCASSGRTGLTGELFFGEGSRLTVL.

The chain has TRBV30 and TRBJ1-3; D is ambiguous. V lost 0 bases and J 4 bases, leaving 7 bases between the germline ends. The germline gives CDR1 GTSNPN, CDR2 SVGIG (reference sequence). The CDR3 consists of 13 residues. CDR3 DNA sequence: TGTGCCTGGAGTGTTTATGAGGGAAACACCATATATTTT. Its translation is CAWSVYEGNTIYF.

The CDR3 DNA sequence: TGTGCCATCATGGGCCAGGGTTCCTACAATGAGCAGTTCTTC. This gives the protein CAIMGQGSYNEQFF. The V call is TRBV10-3, the J call TRBJ2-1; perhaps TRBD1 as D (5 bases). Per germline, CDR1 ENHRY and CDR2 SYGVKD. This CDR3 spans 14 amino acids. V was pared by 7 bases and J by 1 base, with 11 bases between.

The V and J genes are TRBV19 and TRBJ1-1; 8 bases are a match to TRBD1. The CDR3 consists of 15 residues. Per the germline V gene, CDR1 is LNHDA and CDR2 is SQIVND (reference sequence). After removal of 10 bases from V and 2 bases from J, the junction contained 12 bases not matched to a gene. The CDR3 DNA reads as TGTGCCACCGGGACAGGAGTTTTTTTAAACACTGAAGCTTTCTTT. Translating it yields CATGTGVFLNTEAFF.

The gene calls are TRBV19 and TRBJ2-3; 7 bases are shared with TRBD1. Germline V gene lookup returns CDR1 LNHDA and CDR2 SQIVND (reference sequence). The J segment lost 5 bases and the V segment lost 5 bases, leaving 7 bases of the junction unmatched. The CDR3 has 14 amino acids. The CDR3 DNA reads as TGTGCCAGTAGTGTGCGACAGGGTGTAGATACGCAGTATTTT. This codes for CASSVRQGVDTQYF.

V and J are TRBV7-8 and TRBJ1-2; 11 bases align to TRBD1. Per the germline V gene, CDR1 is SGHVS and CDR2 is FQNEAQ. The V and J ends lost 2 bases and 5 bases, in that order; junction bases with no gene match: 7. This CDR3 contains 16 residues. As DNA, the CDR3 is TGTGCCAGCAGCTTAACTCCGGGACAGGGGGGATATGGCTACACCTTC. It is translated as CASSLTPGQGGYGYTF.